Presented here are 19 T cell receptor beta chains from one specimen sequenced in a study of radiation and T cells in renal cell carcinoma. Time point noted: blood 2 weeks post-SBRT. Sample treatment: 15 Gy SBRT to primary tumor, nephrectomy 4 weeks later. Libraries were prepared by immunoSEQ multiplex PCR; TCRdb keeps only in-frame clonotypes and omits some of them. The sample consists of 150,000 to 190,000 clones, 80% to 90% of them appearing once. The source material was blood, sampled from a patient whose treatment included radiotherapy and nephrectomy. Receptors originate from a woman between 50 and 59 years old with renal cell carcinoma.

This chain connects TRBV27 to TRBJ1-4; maybe TRBD1 (6 bases). The CDR3 contains 13 residues. CDR1 MNHEY and CDR2 SMNVEV come from the germline V gene (reference sequence). Trimming took off 3 bases at V and 7 bases at J, with 9 bases between the two ends. CDR3 sequence (DNA): TGTGCCAGCAGTTTGTACAGGGCTGAAAAACTGTTTTTT. Amino acids: CASSLYRAEKLFF.

This chain links TRBV29-1 with TRBJ2-3; the D gene is possibly TRBD1 (6 bases). Germline V gene sequence: CDR1 SQVTM, CDR2 ANQGSEA. This CDR3 region has 14 residues. Trimming left V 5 bases short and J 2 bases short, with 14 bases between. For the CDR3, the DNA is TGCAGCGTTACCGGGACACGAAACACAGATACGCAGTATTTT. This codes for CSVTGTRNTDTQYF.

This clone was counted a few times. The gene calls are TRBV7-9 and TRBJ1-2, with unresolved D. Germline assignment: CDR1 SEHNR and CDR2 FQNEAQ (reference sequence). The CDR3 is 14 amino acids. The V end was cut by 1 base, the J end by 3 bases, with 9 bases between. The CDR3 loop is CASSLEGRHYGYTF. CDR3 in DNA: TGTGCCAGCAGCTTAGAAGGGAGGCACTATGGCTACACCTTC.

This clone was detected a few times. J is TRBJ2-7 and V is TRBV19; possibly TRBD1 for D (5 bases). Trimming stripped 8 bases from V and 2 bases from J, with 16 bases between. The V gene's germline CDR1 is LNHDA and CDR2 SQIVND (reference sequence). CDR3 length equals 14 residues. The CDR3 sequence: CASAVGTGAYEQYF. CDR3 DNA: TGTGCCAGTGCCGTAGGTACAGGCGCCTACGAGCAGTACTTC.

About this clone itself: Other DNA sequences in this specimen translate into the identical CDR3. The rearrangement uses TRBV6-6 and TRBJ2-1; 11 bases are shared with TRBD1. The trim removed 4 bases at V and 5 bases at J, leaving 4 bases unmatched. Germline V gives CDR1 MNHNY, CDR2 SVGAGI (reference sequence). The CDR3 extends over 15 amino acids. CDR3 residues: CASSSRDRGNNEQFF. CDR3 nucleotide sequence: TGTGCCAGCAGTTCCCGGGACAGGGGGAACAATGAGCAGTTCTTC.

This clone was recorded once. V and J are TRBV7-6 and TRBJ1-4; D is ambiguous. The germline V gene encodes CDR1 SGHVS and CDR2 FNYEAQ. Trimming stripped 5 bases from V and 2 bases from J, with 12 bases between. This CDR3 has 15 residues. In nucleotides, the CDR3 is TGTGCCAGCAGCCGTAATTCGGCCACTAATGAAAAACTGTTTTTT. Translating gives CASSRNSATNEKLFF. Together with reference TRBV7-6 and TRBJ1-4, the CDR3 gives the full variable domain: GAGVSQSPRYKVTKRGQDVALRCDPISGHVSLYWYRQALGQGPEFLTYFNYEAQQDKSGLPNDRFSAERPEGSISTLTIQRTEQRDSAMYRCASSRNSATNEKLFFGSGTQLSVL.

This clone was detected once. The chain recombines TRBV6-6 with TRBJ1-3; no clear D. Trimming removed 2 bases from V and 0 bases from J, with 8 bases in between. Germline V CDR1 and CDR2: MNHNY, SVGAGI (reference sequence). The CDR3 is 15 residues long. CDR3 in DNA: TGTGCCAGCAGTTACGCCCTACGCTCTGGAAACACCATATATTTT. This sequence encodes CASSYALRSGNTIYF.

The V and J genes are TRBV6-6 and TRBJ1-1; TRBD1 might be the D (5 bases). The V and J ends lost 2 bases and 1 base respectively, with 14 bases between them. The CDR3 is 16 residues long. Germline V gives CDR1 MNHNY, CDR2 SVGAGI (reference sequence). The CDR3 DNA sequence: TGTGCCAGCAGTTACGATTCGTCCAGGGCGAACACTGAAGCTTTCTTT. Translating it yields CASSYDSSRANTEAFF.

The V gene is TRBV4-1, the J gene TRBJ2-2; 8 bases align to TRBD2. Germline assignment: CDR1 MGHRA and CDR2 YSYEKL. CDR3 size: 17 residues. V was pared by 4 bases and J by 3 bases, with 10 bases of the junction left unmatched. CDR3 loop: CASSPPQGGGYTGELFF. CDR3 nucleotides: TGCGCCAGCAGCCCCCCTCAGGGCGGGGGGTACACCGGGGAGCTGTTTTTT.

The chain has TRBV6-6 and TRBJ1-2, with D unresolved. Germline V CDR1 and CDR2: MNHNY, SVGAGI (reference sequence). This CDR3 spans 13 amino acids. V was trimmed by 7 bases and J by 8 bases, leaving 17 bases between them. The CDR3 nucleotides read TGTGCCAGCAACCTCGGACGGAGCGGAGGCTACACCTTC. This sequence encodes CASNLGRSGGYTF.

The V gene is TRBV18, the J gene TRBJ1-5; 9 bases agree with TRBD1. The junction had 4 bases not matched to a gene; V was cut back by 2 bases and J by 2 bases. This CDR3 is built from 16 residues. CDR1 is KGHSH and CDR2 is LQKENI in the germline V gene. The CDR3 region is CASSPGTGLGNQPQHF. CDR3 nucleotide sequence: TGTGCCAGCTCACCAGGGACAGGGCTAGGCAATCAGCCCCAGCATTTT. The full variable domain, rest sourced from reference TRBV18 and TRBJ1-5, is NAGVMQNPRHLVRRRGQEARLRCSPMKGHSHVYWYRQLPEEGLKFMVYLQKENIIDESGMPKERFSAEFPKEGPSILRIQQVVRGDSAAYFCASSPGTGLGNQPQHFGDGTRLSIL.

The chain recombines TRBV10-2 with TRBJ1-4, with unresolved D. The length of the CDR3 is 14 residues. Trimming removed 3 bases at V and 0 bases at J, with 5 bases between. Germline V CDR1 and CDR2: WSHSY, SAAADI. The CDR3 protein is CASSEGATNEKLFF. CDR3 DNA sequence: TGCGCCAGCAGTGAAGGCGCAACTAATGAAAAACTGTTTTTT.

The chain has TRBV7-2 and TRBJ2-1; tentatively, D is TRBD1 (5 bases). CDR1 and CDR2 from the germline V gene are SGHTA and FQGNSA. The CDR3 is 15 residues long. The ends were cut back, 4 bases at V and 4 bases at J, with 14 bases in the middle. CDR3 residues: CASSSDIASYNEQFF. The DNA of the CDR3 is TGTGCCAGCAGCTCGGACATCGCATCTTACAATGAGCAGTTCTTC.

Points on this clone: The CDR3 does not close with the conserved phenylalanine or tryptophan, likely indicating a read error. The genes are TRBV4-3 and TRBJ2-3; tentative D call: TRBD1 (6 bases). The CDR3 consists of 16 residues. Germline V gene sequence: CDR1 LGHNA, CDR2 YSLEER. V was clipped by 2 bases and J by 2 bases, with 14 bases between them. DNA for the CDR3: TGCGCCAGCAGCCAACCCCCGGACAGTCACACAGATACGCAGTATCTT. It codes for CASSQPPDSHTDTQYL.

The CDR3 coding sequence is TGTGCCAGCAGCGTAGGTATAGGGAATGCCTATGGCTACACCTTC. This codes for CASSVGIGNAYGYTF. The chain is built from TRBV9 and TRBJ1-2, with D unclear. This CDR3 has 15 amino acids. CDR1 and CDR2 (germline): SGDLS, YYNGEE. The ends were cut back, 0 bases at V and 4 bases at J, with 13 bases in the middle. Full variable domain (missing parts from reference TRBV9 and TRBJ1-2): DSGVTQTPKHLITATGQRVTLRCSPRSGDLSVYWYQQSLDQGLQFLIQYYNGEERAKGNILERFSAQQFPDLHSELNLSSLELGDSALYFCASSVGIGNAYGYTFGSGTRLTVV.

This chain joins TRBV5-1 and TRBJ1-2; a weak D match, TRBD1 (6 bases). The CDR3 is 14 amino acids. Trimming left V 0 bases short and J 3 bases short, with 9 bases between. Germline values: CDR1 SGHRS, CDR2 YFSETQ. For the CDR3, the DNA is TGCGCCAGCAGCTTGGGAGGGGGAGACTATGGCTACACCTTC. Translating gives CASSLGGGDYGYTF.

The chain combines TRBV2 with TRBJ1-1; D possibly corresponds to TRBD1 (5 bases). This CDR3 is 14 amino acids long. Germline V gene data show CDR1 as SNHLY and CDR2 as FYNNEI. V lost 1 base and J lost 4, with 10 bases in between. The CDR3 sequence: CASSEEGSSTEAFF. CDR3 in DNA: TGTGCCAGCAGTGAAGAGGGGTCGAGCACTGAAGCTTTCTTT.

The chain has TRBV7-2 and TRBJ1-4; D is uncertain. Germline CDR1 SGHTA, CDR2 FQGNSA. V lost 1 base to trimming and J lost 2 bases, with 8 bases between them. The CDR3 consists of 15 residues. The CDR3 coding sequence is TGTGCCAGCAGCTTAGTTGGGCAGACTAATGAAAAACTGTTTTTT. It translates to CASSLVGQTNEKLFF.

The sample holds a few counts of this clone. This chain connects TRBV25-1 to TRBJ1-1; D remains unclear. V lost 3 bases and J 4 bases, leaving 9 bases between the germline ends. This CDR3 has 13 residues. CDR1 is MGHDK and CDR2 is SYGVNS in the germline V gene. The CDR3 is CASSEGGTTEAFF. The CDR3, as DNA: TGTGCCAGCAGTGAGGGAGGTACCACTGAAGCTTTCTTT.